This entry lists 15 T cell receptor beta chains sequenced from one sample in a study of tumor-infiltrating lymphocytes in primary liver carcinoma. Germline DNA was also extracted, and blood RNA derived from unsorted whole blood. A primer matching the constant region was used to make TCR beta cDNA from around 550 ng of total RNA. Each TCR beta library was derived from three nested multiplex PCR rounds that employed slightly modified ARM-PCR. The first two PCR rounds used TRBV1-TRBV30 primers with a Cbeta primer, around 10 cycles each. TCRdb passed the multiplex PCR reads through MiXCR, listing each CDR3 protein once. In the table there are approximately 330,000 distinct CDR3 sequences, almost 65% of which are singletons. The sample was peripheral blood. The receptors stem from a man between 35 and 55 years old with primary liver carcinoma and hepatitis B virus infection.

The count of this clonotype is one. A read error may be the cause here, since a much bigger clone is one base away. The rearrangement uses TRBV10-3 and TRBJ2-5; the D gene is possibly TRBD2 (6 bases). The V end lost 5 bases, the J end lost 5 bases, and 12 bases lay between the germline ends. Germline V gene lookup returns CDR1 ENHRY and CDR2 SYGVKD. The length of the CDR3 is 13 residues. The CDR3 spells CAISPSGVETQYF. The CDR3 nucleotides read TGTGCCATCAGTCCATCGGGAGTGGAGACCCAGTACTTC.

The V and J genes are TRBV6-2 or TRBV6-3 and TRBJ2-1, with TRBD1 as a possible D gene (6 bases). CDR3 size: 14 residues. V was cut by 9 bases and J by 2 bases, with 14 bases left in between. Germline V lookup: CDR1 MNHEY, CDR2 SVGEGT. CDR3 in amino acids: CASPLGGAYNEQFF. The DNA for the CDR3 is TGTGCCAGTCCTTTAGGGGGAGCCTACAATGAGCAGTTCTTC.

The genes are TRBV5-5 and TRBJ2-3; D remains unclear. Germline V gives CDR1 SGHKS, CDR2 YYEKEE (reference sequence). CDR3 length: 15 residues. In DNA, the CDR3 is TGTGACAACAGCTTGGCCCTCACTGGCACAGATACGCAGTATTTT. Protein: CDNSLALTGTDTQYF.

The chain recombines TRBV30 with TRBJ1-6, with D uncertain. V dropped 0 bases and J dropped 8 bases, with 8 bases sitting between them. Germline CDR1 reads GTSNPN; CDR2 reads SVGIG (reference sequence). The length of the CDR3 is 13 residues. DNA for the CDR3: TGTGCCTGGAGTGTTCAGGTCGATTCACCCCTCCACTTT. It specifies CAWSVQVDSPLHF.

The rearrangement uses TRBV11-2 and TRBJ2-7, with 7 positions matching TRBD1. This CDR3 comprises 18 residues. CDR1 and CDR2 (germline): SGHAT, FQNNGV. Here the CDR3 reads CISSFVVLRDSYSYEQYF. The CDR3 DNA reads as TGTATCAGCAGCTTTGTTGTGTTACGGGACAGTTACTCCTACGAGCAGTACTTC.

This chain uses TRBV11-2 with TRBJ2-7, with TRBD2 matching 12 bases. The V gene end was trimmed by 5 bases and the J gene end by 2 bases; junction bases not matched to a gene: 4. CDR3 length: 15 amino acids. Germline V lookup: CDR1 SGHAT, CDR2 FQNNGV. The CDR3 reads CASSLASGGAYEQYF. In DNA, the CDR3 is TGTGCCAGCAGCCTTGCTAGCGGGGGGGCCTACGAGCAGTACTTC. The full variable domain, its missing parts supplied by reference TRBV11-2 and TRBJ2-7, is EAGVAQSPRYKIIEKRQSVAFWCNPISGHATLYWYQQILGQGPKLLIQFQNNGVVDDSQLPKDRFSAERLKGVDSTLKIQPAKLEDSAVYLCASSLASGGAYEQYFGPGTRLTVT.

This clonotype came up once. Germline and junction disagree at one end, which may indicate a read error. J is TRBJ2-1 and V is TRBV11-2; a possible D gene is TRBD2 (5 bases). The germline V gene has CDR1 SGHAT and CDR2 FQNNGV. The CDR3 covers 13 residues. CDR3 region: CANSVLDSQEQFF. CDR3 coding DNA: TGTGCCAACAGCGTTCTGGACTCACAAGAGCAGTTCTTC.

In its sample, this clonotype was seen once. Germline is not matched at one junction end, which may reflect a read error. V usage is TRBV11-2 and J usage is TRBJ2-2; TRBD1 aligns across 9 bases. The CDR3 consists of 17 residues. Germline V CDR1 and CDR2: SGHAT, FQNNGV. The CDR3 loop reads CATSSTGQGRITGELFF. CDR3 nucleotides: TGTGCCACCAGCTCAACGGGACAGGGTCGAATAACCGGGGAGCTGTTTTTT. Complete variable domain (other parts from reference TRBV11-2 and TRBJ2-2): EAGVAQSPRYKIIEKRQSVAFWCNPISGHATLYWYQQILGQGPKLLIQFQNNGVVDDSQLPKDRFSAERLKGVDSTLKIQPAKLEDSAVYLCATSSTGQGRITGELFFGEGSRLTVL.

In DNA, the CDR3 is TGTGCCAGCAGCTTGGGGGCAAATGATGGCTACACCTTC. Translation gives CASSLGANDGYTF. This sequence joins TRBV5-5 and TRBJ1-2; D call uncertain. The CDR3 totals 13 residues. The germline gives CDR1 SGHKS, CDR2 YYEKEE (reference sequence). V lost 0 bases and J 6 bases, leaving 9 bases between the germline ends.

Worth noting for this clonotype: The CDR3 end shows no conserved phenylalanine or tryptophan, and so a read error is likely. The DNA for the CDR3 is TGTGACAGCACAATCCCCCGGACGGCGGGCTTGAACACTGAAGCTTTCCTT. It yields the protein CDSTIPRTAGLNTEAFL. The rearrangement joins TRBV6-1 to TRBJ1-1; D unresolved. This CDR3 is built from 17 residues. CDR1 MNHNS and CDR2 SASEGT come from the germline V gene.

The table lists this clonotype with many counts. This chain joins TRBV6-2 or TRBV6-3 and TRBJ1-2; a weak D match, TRBD1 (5 bases). Trimming shortened V by 0 bases and J by 8 bases, and 13 bases separated the two germline ends. From germline, CDR1 is MNHEY and CDR2 SVGEGT. The CDR3 extends over 14 amino acids. Here the CDR3 reads CASSYSDEGVGYTF. CDR3 coding DNA: TGTGCCAGCAGTTACTCTGATGAAGGGGTCGGCTACACCTTC.

This clonotype has ten or more counts. The chain has TRBV12-3 or TRBV12-4 and TRBJ2-2; 8 bases agree with TRBD1. Trimming removed 8 bases from V and 8 bases from J; junction bases left unmatched: 10. This CDR3 has 14 amino acids. CDR3 coding DNA: TGTGCCAGCCGCCGGACAGGGAGCACGGGGGAGCTGTTTTTT. Protein sequence: CASRRTGSTGELFF.

The chain joins TRBV5-1 to TRBJ2-1; 7 bases match TRBD1. The junction had 7 bases not matched to a gene; V was cut back by 2 bases and J by 8 bases. CDR1 is SGHRS, CDR2 YFSETQ, per germline. CDR3 size: 14 residues. The CDR3: CASSLIQGLDEQFF. The DNA of the CDR3 is TGCGCCAGCAGCTTAATACAGGGGCTCGATGAGCAGTTCTTC.

The sample holds a few counts of this clonotype. The chain employs TRBV11-1 and TRBJ2-1; either TRBD1 or TRBD2 may supply D (5 bases each). The CDR3 length is 18 residues. V was clipped by 7 bases and J by 7 bases, with 29 bases between them. From germline, CDR1 is SGHAT and CDR2 FQDESV (reference sequence). The CDR3 reads CASTTSPGTSGAVNEQFF. In DNA form, the CDR3 reads TGTGCCAGCACCACCTCTCCCGGGACGTCGGGTGCGGTTAATGAGCAGTTCTTC.

This clonotype showed up many times. A much larger clone lies a single base off, so this may be a read error. This chain uses TRBV13 with TRBJ1-1; D call uncertain. V dropped 4 bases and J dropped 1 base, with 7 bases sitting between them. Germline CDR1 reads PRHDT; CDR2 reads FYEKMQ (reference sequence). The CDR3 is 13 residues long. In DNA form, the CDR3 reads TGTGCCAGCAGCTCGACACGGAACACTGAAGCTTTCTTT. Protein: CASSSTRNTEAFF.